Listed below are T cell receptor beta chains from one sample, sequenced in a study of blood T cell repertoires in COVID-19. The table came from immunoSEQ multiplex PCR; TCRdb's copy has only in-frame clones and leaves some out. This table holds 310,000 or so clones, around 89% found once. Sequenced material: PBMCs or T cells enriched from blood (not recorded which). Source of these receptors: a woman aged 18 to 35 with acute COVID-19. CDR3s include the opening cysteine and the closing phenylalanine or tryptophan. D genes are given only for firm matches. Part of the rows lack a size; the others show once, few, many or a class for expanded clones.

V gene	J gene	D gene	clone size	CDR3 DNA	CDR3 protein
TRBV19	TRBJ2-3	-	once	TGTGCCACCCAAATTGAGGGGGATAGCTTCAAAGATACGCAGTATTTT	CATQIEGDSFKDTQYF
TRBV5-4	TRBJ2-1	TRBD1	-	TGTGCCAGCAGCTTGGATCAGGGGGCCATCAATGAGCAGTTCTTC	CASSLDQGAINEQFF
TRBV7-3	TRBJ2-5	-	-	TGTGCCAGCACGACCCAGGGGGAGACCCAGTACTTC	CASTTQGETQYF
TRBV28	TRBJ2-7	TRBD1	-	TGTGCCAGCAGTCTCAGACAGGGGAGGCACGAGCAGTACTTC	CASSLRQGRHEQYF
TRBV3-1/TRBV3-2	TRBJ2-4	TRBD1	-	TGTGCCAGCAGCCAGGGACAGGGTAAGCAGTACTTC	CASSQGQGKQYF
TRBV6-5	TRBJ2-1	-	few	TGTGCCAGCAGCCTGACACAGGGCAATGAGCAGTTCTTC	CASSLTQGNEQFF
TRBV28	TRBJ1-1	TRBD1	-	TGTGCCAGCCTTACCCTACAGGGGGCTGAAGCTTTCTTT	CASLTLQGAEAFF
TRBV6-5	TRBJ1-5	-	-	TGTGCCAGCAGTTCAGCAGGGTTGGACAATCAGCCCCAGCATTTT	CASSSAGLDNQPQHF
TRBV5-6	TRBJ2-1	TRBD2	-	TGTGCCAGCAGCTTCGGACTAGCGGGAGTTTGGGGCAATGAGCAGTTCTTC	CASSFGLAGVWGNEQFF
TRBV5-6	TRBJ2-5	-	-	TGTGCCAGCAGCTTGGACAGGGTGGAGACCCAGTACTTC	CASSLDRVETQYF
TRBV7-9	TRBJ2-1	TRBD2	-	TGTGCCAGCAGGACACTAGCGGGAGTGAATGAGCAGTTCTTC	CASRTLAGVNEQFF
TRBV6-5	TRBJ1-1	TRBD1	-	TGTGCCAGCGGTATACAGGGGCCGAACACTGAAGCTTTCTTT	CASGIQGPNTEAFF
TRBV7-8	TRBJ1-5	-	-	TGTGCCAGCAGCTTAGAGACTTATAGCAATCAGCCCCAGCATTTT	CASSLETYSNQPQHF